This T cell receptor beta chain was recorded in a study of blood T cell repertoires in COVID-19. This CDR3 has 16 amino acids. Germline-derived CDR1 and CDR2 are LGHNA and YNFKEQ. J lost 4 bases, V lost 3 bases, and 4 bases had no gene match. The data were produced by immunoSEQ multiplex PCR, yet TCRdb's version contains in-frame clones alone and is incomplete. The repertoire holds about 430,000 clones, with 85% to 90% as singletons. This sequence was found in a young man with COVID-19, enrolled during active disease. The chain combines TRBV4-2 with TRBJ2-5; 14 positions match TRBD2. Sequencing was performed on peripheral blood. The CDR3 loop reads CASSQATSGRGETQYF. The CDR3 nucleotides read TGTGCCAGCAGCCAGGCGACTAGCGGGAGGGGAGAGACCCAGTACTTC.